The 21 T cell receptor beta chains reported below all come from one sample, sequenced in a study of CD8+ T cells in alopecia areata. As the sequencing template, cDNA was produced by extracting RNA and reverse transcribing it. Measured with immunoSEQ multiplex PCR; TCRdb has only the in-frame clones, and not every one. Recorded here are more than 250,000 clones, none singletons. CD4, CD8alpha, NKG2D, NKG2ACE and other markers were used to sort pooled cutaneous lymph node cells. Sequencing input: CD4+ T cells sorted from a lymph node. Every receptor here comes from a C3H/HeJ mouse with alopecia areata. Strain haplotype at MHC: H2-k.

As regards this clone: Genes and germline are mouse. Read sequence stops 4 residues before the CDR3 end, and the germline J gene provides the missing end. This chain links TRBV19 with TRBJ2-5; 11 positions match TRBD1. The CDR3 has 14 amino acids. Germline CDR1 is FNHDT and CDR2 is SITEND (reference sequence). Partial CDR3 DNA: TGTGCCAGAGTCCCGGGACAGGGGGAAGAC. It encodes CARVPGQGED. In full, the CDR3 reads CARVPGQGEDTQYF. Full variable domain (rest looked up from reference TRBV19 and TRBJ2-5): GGIITQTPKFLIGQEGQKLTLKCQQNFNHDTMYWYRQDSGKGLRLIYYSITENDLQKGDLSEGYDASREKKSSFSLTVTSAQKNEMAVFLCARVPGQGEDTQYFGPGTRLLVL.

This clone appeared a few times. Gene names denote mouse genes. The read falls 4 residues short of the CDR3 end, and the missing part is taken from the germline J gene. The rearrangement joins TRBV5 to TRBJ2-5, with D possibly matching TRBD1 (5 bases). The CDR3 covers 15 residues. The germline CDR1 and CDR2 sequences are LGHNA and YNLKQL (reference sequence). V dropped 4 bases and J dropped 2 bases, with 13 bases sitting between them. This chain's CDR3 is CASSLKDKPQDTQYF. Partial CDR3 DNA: TGTGCCAGCAGCCTAAAGGACAAACCCCAAGAC.

Note on this clone: Germline and genes: mouse. The read terminates 4 residues ahead of where the CDR3 ends, so the germline J gene completes it. The rearrangement joins TRBV13-3 to TRBJ1-2; 8 nucleotides line up with TRBD1. The CDR3 is 15 amino acids. J gave up 4 bases and V 2 bases, and 7 bases lay outside the gene matches. From germline, CDR1 is NNHDY and CDR2 SYVADS. The DNA read from the CDR3 is TGTGCCAGCAGTGACCAGGGGGCGCGAGTCTCC. Its translation: CASSDQGARVS. The complete CDR3 reads CASSDQGARVSDYTF.

Of note for this clone: Mouse germline and gene names are used. The sequence runs out 4 residues before the end of the CDR3; the remainder is reconstructed from the germline J gene. This chain joins TRBV17 and TRBJ2-5, with D unclear. V lost 1 base, J lost 0 bases, and 8 bases lay in between. Germline CDR1 reads MNHDT; CDR2 reads YYDKIL. CDR3 length: 15 residues. The CDR3 DNA, read in part, is TGTGCTAGCAGTAGAGGCACAGATAACCAAGAC. Translating it yields CASSRGTDNQD. The whole CDR3 region reads CASSRGTDNQDTQYF. Full variable domain (outside the CDR3, taken from reference TRBV17 and TRBJ2-5): DTTVKQNPRYKLARVGKPVNLICSQTMNHDTMYWYQKKPNQAPKLLLFYYDKILNREADTFEKFQSSRPNNSFCSLYIGSAGLEYSAMYLCASSRGTDNQDTQYFGPGTRLLVL.

Comments on this clone: Genes and germline come from the mouse. The CDR3 extends 4 residues past the end of the read, so its final part is completed from the germline J gene. The same CDR3 arises from other DNA sequences in this sample as well. The chain recombines TRBV31 with TRBJ1-2; D perhaps matches TRBD1 (6 bases). The V gene lost 3 bases and the J gene lost 0 bases, with 11 bases spanning the gap. Germline V lookup: CDR1 GKSSPN, CDR2 SITVG. CDR3 length: 14 residues. CDR3 amino acids: CAWSLGTTNSDYTF. The CDR3 DNA, read in part, is TGTGCCTGGAGCCTTGGGACAACAAACTCC.

On this clone: The germline and genes are mouse ones. Sequencing ends 4 residues short of the CDR3 end; the germline J gene provides the rest. V usage is TRBV31 and J usage is TRBJ2-2, with D unresolved. The CDR3 has 14 residues. V was cut by 1 base and J by 0 bases, with 6 bases left in between. CDR1 is GKSSPN, CDR2 SITVG, per germline. The CDR3 bases that were read are TGTGCCTGGAGTCAGGCAGCAAACACCGGG. Its protein product is CAWSQAANTG. The entire CDR3 reads CAWSQAANTGQLYF.

This clone appeared a few times. Mouse names are used for the genes. The CDR3 end lies 4 residues beyond the end of the read and is filled in from the germline J gene. This chain connects TRBV1 to TRBJ2-3; a weak D match, TRBD1 (6 bases). The germline CDR1 and CDR2 sequences are NSQYPW and LRSPGD (reference sequence). Trimming stripped 8 bases from V and 0 bases from J, with 12 bases between. This CDR3 region has 14 residues. The CDR3 region is CTCGQTASAETLYF. Partial CDR3 DNA: TGCACCTGCGGACAGACAGCTAGTGCAGAA. Looking up the rest from reference TRBV1 and TRBJ2-3 gives the full variable domain: VTLLEQNPRWRLVPRGQAVNLRCILKNSQYPWMSWYQQDLQKQLQWLFTLRSPGDKEVKSLPGADYLATRVTDTELRLQVANMSQGRTLYCTCGQTASAETLYFGSGTRLTVL.

In this sample, this clone turned up a few times. Any gene name here is a mouse gene name. The read ends 4 residues shy of where the CDR3 ends; the end is completed using the germline J gene. This sample also contains other DNA sequences that code for the same CDR3. The rearrangement uses TRBV5 and TRBJ1-1; tentatively, D is TRBD1 (6 bases). Germline V gene sequence: CDR1 LGHNA, CDR2 YNLKQL (reference sequence). This CDR3 spans 13 amino acids. CDR3 sequence: CASSQEGGTEVFF. The DNA read from the CDR3 is TGTGCCAGCAGCCAAGAAGGGGGTACA.

Ten or more counts support this clone. The gene symbols are mouse symbols. The CDR3 is cut off 4 residues early in the read; its end comes from the germline J gene. The sample has other DNA sequences that encode this CDR3 too. This rearrangement joins TRBV17 to TRBJ1-1; a weak D match, TRBD1 (5 bases). Germline CDR1 and CDR2: MNHDT and YYDKIL. V lost 3 bases, J lost 1 base, and 6 bases lay in between. This CDR3 comprises 13 residues. CDR3 amino acids: CASSRQGNTEVFF. CDR3 bases read: TGTGCTAGCAGTAGGCAGGGGAACACA.

In this sample, this clone turned up a few times. Gene names refer to mouse genes. This CDR3 is CTCSADRGALGQNTLYF. The CDR3 DNA, read in part, is TGCACCTGCAGTGCAGATCGGGGGGCGCTGGGGCAAAAC. The J gene is TRBJ2-4, the V gene TRBV1, with a tentative D call TRBD2 (7 bases). The read is 4 residues too short to cover the CDR3 end, so that end is filled in from the germline J gene. This CDR3 region has 17 residues. The ends were cut back, 0 bases at V and 3 bases at J, with 16 bases in the middle. Germline V lookup: CDR1 NSQYPW, CDR2 LRSPGD (reference sequence).

This clone was detected only a few times. These gene names are mouse names. The read halts 4 residues ahead of the CDR3 end, with the missing end drawn from the germline J gene. V and J are TRBV19 and TRBJ2-3; D call uncertain. Looked up from germline, CDR1 is FNHDT and CDR2 is SITEND (reference sequence). The CDR3 has 15 residues. The V and J ends lost 0 bases and 2 bases respectively, with 10 bases between them. The sequenced part of the CDR3 DNA is TGTGCCAGCAGTATAGGACACCAGATTGCAGAA. Protein: CASSIGHQIAE. The full CDR3 reads CASSIGHQIAETLYF.

This clone showed up just a few times. These gene names are mouse names. The read terminates 4 residues before the CDR3 end, so the remaining end is supplied by the germline J gene. The rearrangement links TRBV31 to TRBJ2-7; D unclear. The CDR3 contains 12 residues. Looked up from germline, CDR1 is GKSSPN and CDR2 is SITVG. The covered CDR3 bases are TGTGCCTGGAGTCTGGAGGTGTAT. Amino acid sequence: CAWSLEVY. The whole CDR3 region reads CAWSLEVYEQYF.

A word on this clone: This likely stems from a read error, as it lies one base from a far larger clone. Gene labels here are mouse ones. The read ends 4 residues shy of where the CDR3 ends; the end is completed using the germline J gene. In the same sample, other DNA sequences code for this CDR3. This chain uses TRBV13-3 with TRBJ2-2; maybe TRBD1 (6 bases). The CDR3 sequence is 14 residues long. The germline V gene encodes CDR1 NNHDY and CDR2 SYVADS. With 5 bases removed from V and 0 bases from J, the gap between germline ends came to 8 bases. CDR3: CASRGTTNTGQLYF. The DNA read from the CDR3 is TGTGCCAGCAGGGGGACAACAAACACCGGG.

In this sample, this clone turned up a few times. Gene names and germline match the mouse. With the read ending 4 residues before the CDR3 end, the germline J gene is used to fill in that end. The identical CDR3 is also encoded by other nucleotide sequences in the sample. V and J are TRBV1 and TRBJ2-7; 9 nucleotides align to TRBD2. CDR1 and CDR2 from the germline V gene are NSQYPW and LRSPGD (reference sequence). This CDR3 is built from 14 residues. CDR3 sequence: CTCSAEGTGYEQYF. The part of the CDR3 DNA that was read is TGCACCTGCAGTGCAGAGGGGACTGGGTAT.

This clone has more than one count but fewer than ten. Mouse names are used for the genes. The CDR3 here is CASSDPRTGGADEQYF. The CDR3 DNA, read in part, is TGTGCCAGCAGTGATCCTCGGACAGGGGGCGCGGAT. This chain joins TRBV13-1 and TRBJ2-7, with 11 bases fitting TRBD1. The read terminates 4 residues ahead of where the CDR3 ends, so the germline J gene completes it. The germline V gene has CDR1 NSHNY and CDR2 SYGAGN. This CDR3 region has 16 residues.

With regard to this clone: Gene names refer to mouse genes. The missing CDR3 end, 4 residues past where the read stops, is filled in from the germline J gene. This sequence joins TRBV1 and TRBJ1-2; perhaps TRBD1 as D (6 bases). The CDR3 consists of 15 residues. Germline-derived CDR1 and CDR2 are NSQYPW and LRSPGD (reference sequence). V lost 3 bases, J lost 0 bases, and 11 bases lay in between. The CDR3 is CTCSAQGPPNSDYTF. CDR3 DNA (partial): TGCACCTGCAGTGCCCAGGGGCCACCAAACTCC.

As for this clone: All gene names here are mouse names. The DNA ends 4 residues before the CDR3 does, and the rest of the CDR3 is filled in from the germline J gene. The chain couples TRBV13-1 to TRBJ2-4; 11 bases align to TRBD2. The CDR3 has 17 residues. The junction had 6 bases not matched to a gene; V was cut back by 3 bases and J by 0 bases. Germline V lookup: CDR1 NSHNY, CDR2 SYGAGN. CDR3 amino acids: CASSGWGTGGSQNTLYF. Partial CDR3 DNA: TGTGCCAGCAGTGGCTGGGGGACTGGGGGTAGTCAAAAC.

This clone was counted between two and nine times. Mouse gene names apply. The sequenced fragment ends 4 residues before the CDR3 boundary, so the rest is inferred from the germline J gene. The J gene is TRBJ2-5, the V gene TRBV13-2; 14 bases are a match to TRBD2. CDR1 is NNHNN and CDR2 is SYGAGS in the germline V gene (reference sequence). The CDR3 spans 17 residues. The CDR3 here is CASGDERDWGGKDTQYF. CDR3 DNA, as far as it was read: TGTGCCAGCGGTGATGAGAGGGACTGGGGGGGCAAAGAC.

On this clone itself: Germline and genes here are mouse. With the read ending 4 residues before the CDR3 end, the germline J gene is used to fill in that end. The same CDR3 can be traced to other DNA sequences in this sample. The genes are TRBV12-1 and TRBJ2-5; 10 bases align to TRBD2. Germline V gives CDR1 SGHSN, CDR2 HYEKVE. Losses at the gene ends were 4 bases for V and 3 bases for J; bases not matched to a gene: 3. The CDR3 consists of 14 residues. The CDR3 reads CASSLTGGQDTQYF. The covered CDR3 bases are TGTGCCAGCTCCCTGACTGGGGGGCAAGAC.

This clone was detected a few times. Here the gene names and germline are mouse. The observed sequence ends 4 residues before the CDR3 terminus, with the missing tail filled in from the germline J gene. The chain uses TRBV19 and TRBJ2-4; 9 nucleotides agree with TRBD1. V lost 5 bases to trimming and J lost 0 bases; unmatched junction nucleotides: 4. The CDR3 is 15 residues long. From germline, CDR1 is FNHDT and CDR2 SITEND (reference sequence). The CDR3 reads CASRRQGESQNTLYF. The sequenced part of the CDR3 DNA is TGTGCCAGCAGAAGACAGGGGGAAAGTCAAAAC. Full variable domain (remainder filled in from reference TRBV19 and TRBJ2-4): GGIITQTPKFLIGQEGQKLTLKCQQNFNHDTMYWYRQDSGKGLRLIYYSITENDLQKGDLSEGYDASREKKSSFSLTVTSAQKNEMAVFLCASRRQGESQNTLYFGAGTRLSVL.

Of note for this clone: Mouse gene names and germline throughout. Read data end 4 residues before the CDR3 end; the end is taken from the germline J gene. This sample also contains other DNA sequences that code for the same CDR3. The chain combines TRBV5 with TRBJ2-2; 8 bases fit TRBD2. The V gene's germline CDR1 is LGHNA and CDR2 YNLKQL (reference sequence). The CDR3 spans 15 residues. J was trimmed by 4 bases and V by 2 bases; bases with no gene match: 3. This CDR3 reads CASSQLGGGTGQLYF. The DNA read from the CDR3 is TGTGCCAGCAGCCAACTGGGGGGTGGCACCGGG.